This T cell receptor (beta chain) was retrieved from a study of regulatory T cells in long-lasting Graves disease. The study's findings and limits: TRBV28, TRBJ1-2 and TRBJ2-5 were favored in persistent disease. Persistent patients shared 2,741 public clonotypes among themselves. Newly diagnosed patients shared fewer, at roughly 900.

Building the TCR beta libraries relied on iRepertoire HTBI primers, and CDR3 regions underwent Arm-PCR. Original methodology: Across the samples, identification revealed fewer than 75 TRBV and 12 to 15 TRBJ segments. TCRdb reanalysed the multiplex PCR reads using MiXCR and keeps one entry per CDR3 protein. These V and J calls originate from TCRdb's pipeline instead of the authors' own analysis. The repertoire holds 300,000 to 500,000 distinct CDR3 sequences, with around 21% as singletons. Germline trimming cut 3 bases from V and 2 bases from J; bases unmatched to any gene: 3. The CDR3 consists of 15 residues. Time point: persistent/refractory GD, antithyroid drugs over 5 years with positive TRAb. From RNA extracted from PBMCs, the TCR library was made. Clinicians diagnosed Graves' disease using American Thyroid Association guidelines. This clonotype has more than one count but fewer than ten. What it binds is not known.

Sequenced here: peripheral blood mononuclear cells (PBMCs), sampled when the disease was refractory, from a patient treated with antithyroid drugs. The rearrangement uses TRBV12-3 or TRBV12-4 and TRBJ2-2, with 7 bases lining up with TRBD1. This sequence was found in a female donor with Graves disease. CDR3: CASSFHRGNTGELFF. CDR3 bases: TGTGCCAGCAGTTTCCACAGGGGTAACACCGGGGAGCTGTTTTTT.